This T cell receptor beta chain was sequenced in a study of PD-L1 blockade in urothelial cancer. The wider study: It was at 3 weeks (second dose) and 6 weeks after treatment start that blood was analyzed. Peripheral blood specimens exhibited a median yield of roughly 140,000 T cells. Overall study results and limits: Prediction of better survival came from below-median pretreatment blood TCR clonality.

Concerning this clone: Its matching antigen is unknown.

Sequencing used immunoSEQ multiplex PCR; TCRdb keeps in-frame clones, though not all of them. The sample yields about 43,000 clones, 88% seen once. The CDR3 has 15 amino acids. V was trimmed by 4 bases and J by 0 bases, leaving 12 bases between them. Per germline, CDR1 MNHNY and CDR2 SVGAGI (reference sequence). Each patient gave between 1 and 8 samples of peripheral blood mononuclear cells, which were collected pretreatment and during treatment. This clonotype was obtained from a woman in her fifties or sixties with urothelial cancer. The sample was PBMCs, taken around atezolizumab (anti-PD-L1) treatment. V is TRBV6-6 and J is TRBJ1-2; D not resolved. CDR3 nucleotide sequence: TGTGCCAGCAGTTCCCCCGGGGAAGCTAACTATGGCTACACCTTC. Protein sequence: CASSSPGEANYGYTF.